Listed here is a single T cell receptor beta chain. This clone appeared a single time. No cognate antigen has been identified for it. Base-call qualities are not available, and no considerably larger clone is one nucleotide away. This record comes from a study of cytomegalovirus exposure and HLA in healthy donors (dated by TCRdb to 2016 to 2017). Describing the broader study: In an earlier analysis of approximately 500 of the donors, 250 to 350 Gb of sequence data and 117 million unique TCR beta sequences from about 190 million T cells were reported. The genetic ancestry cluster associated with self-reported Caucasian donors included about 84% of the roughly 400 genotyped donors. Donor age, sex, ethnicity and CMV serostatus were compiled together with the repertoire data. HLA typing included class I and class II loci at four-digit resolution. Because of strong linkage in the cohort, 4 to 6 DR-DQ haplotypes were treated as single units for association and clustering. An early release that covered 640 HLA-typed donors contained approximately 300 gigabases of sequencing data and tens of millions of unique TCR sequences. Every discovery cohort repertoire had been produced on one sequencing platform. Along with the roughly 610-subject first cohort, a separate validation cohort of roughly 110 different subjects was used. A later analysis re-examined previously published TCR beta repertoires from several hundred donors and added high-resolution HLA genotyping to investigate patterns of TCR occurrence. Using immunosequencing, the study profiled T cell repertoires from 640 or so subjects and related those repertoires to cytomegalovirus serostatus. The number of donors typed differed by locus, with roughly 629-640 for A, B, C, DRB1 and DQB1, about 500 for DQA1, about 610 for DPA1, and some 440 for DPB1. The study aimed to test whether cataloging public T cell receptors could reveal signatures of past pathogen exposure. The study combined high-throughput TCR immunosequencing, statistical association of individual TCRs with disease status, and machine learning to predict cytomegalovirus infection status. In the later analysis, no new phenotypic data were used to find candidate immune exposures; instead, reliance was placed on TCR beta sequences and their occurrence across donors. On average, roughly 250,000 unique TCR beta nucleotide sequences were sequenced per donor among a few hundred genotyped donors of the cohort, with 15% to 20% of those sequences being non-productive. An earlier analysis of about 600 of the donors used high-throughput TCR beta sequencing to judge whether each TCR beta V gene segment behaved as functional or pseudogenic. Genome-wide SNP genotypes for about 60% of the roughly 700 donors were used in a later genetic analysis, which treated that subset as a discovery cohort. Overall study results and their limits: The study gave a list of about 170 TCR beta chains associated with cytomegalovirus. A later analysis found that most CMV-associated TCR beta chains appeared HLA-restricted, with HLA associations seemingly driven largely by CMV exposure. Because counts were too low, approximately 18 rarely observed V segments, including chromosome 9 orphons, were excluded from the earlier analysis of fewer than 650 of the donors. A further reported finding was that TCR beta sequences accurately predicted the HLA-A and HLA-B alleles for most subjects in the first cohort. A later analysis found that HLA-associated TCR beta chains were more clonally expanded and had lower generation probabilities than equally common non-associated chains. Because some donors lacked HLA typing at each locus, the association tests relied only on the typed subset. A cluster of highly shared sequence variants was judged likely to represent a technical artifact of the sequencing pipeline. In a later genetic analysis, fewer N-insertions in productive TCRs were reported among donors in an Asian-associated ancestry cluster than the roughly 700-donor mean. In vitro tests confirmed that three of the cytomegalovirus-associated TCR beta chains recognize cytomegalovirus antigens. Strong co-occurrence of HLA alleles, especially DR and DQ, made assigning TCR associations to individual alleles difficult. While some public TCRs were present in many individuals, most TCR sequences turned up only very rarely across donors. In this cohort, only TCR beta chains were sequenced, and detectable features were limited by the absence of alpha or paired-chain data. Several of the top co-occurrence clusters appeared to be linked to parvovirus B19, influenza, CMV and Epstein-Barr virus, according to a later analysis. The classifier was reported to diagnose cytomegalovirus status with high specificity and sensitivity in both the original cohort and the validation cohort. The 87-base-pair reads could not distinguish some IMGT-functional V segments, including TRBV6-2 and TRBV6-3, so those segments were excluded. V-gene and J-gene trimming of TCR beta chains was associated with a missense DCLRE1C variant in a later genetic analysis, and the association was replicated in an independent cohort. In a later analysis, TCR association rates were found to vary across HLA loci, with the most associated TCRs seen for DRB1 alleles and the fewest for HLA-C alleles. The presence/absence analyses assumed that sequencing depth was roughly uniform across donors, and that assumption may not be true. An earlier analysis of approximately 500 of the donors showed that most TCR beta V segments appeared in productive rearrangements either about 87% or about 30% of the time, which broadly matched IMGT annotations. Correlated functional status among segregating V segments might reflect linkage disequilibrium, but an unknown experimental factor could not be ruled out. It was suggested by the authors that the approach could potentially be generalized to other disease states and immunological phenotypes. Immune exposure information for the cohort was limited to CMV serostatus. At a false discovery rate of 0.05, a later analysis linked around 15,000 TCR beta sequences to specific HLA alleles.

The CDR3 covers 14 residues, taking in both the cysteine and the phenylalanine. Only the CDR3 DNA stays, 42 bases, in frame from base 1. Relative to germline, V is 2 bases shorter and J is 0 bases shorter, with 8 bases between their ends. CDR1 and CDR2, per the germline V gene, are SGHRS and YFSETQ. The library was made by the immunoSEQ multiplex PCR assay. For the multiplex PCR, a mixture combining 60 forward primers for TCR Vbeta segments and 13 reverse primers for TCR Jbeta segments was used. The CDR3 region of rearranged TCR beta genes was amplified from genomic DNA with a multiplex PCR assay. The amplified TCR beta libraries were sequenced on the Illumina HiSeq System as 87-base-pair reads. Concerning the study's data processing: A later analysis counted about 76 million unique TCR beta chains across the 550 to 700 repertoires, and 10 million to 11 million of these chains were shared by at least two donors. To remove PCR and sequencing errors, raw reads were error-corrected and collapsed into unique sequences using a nearest-neighbor algorithm that merged closely related sequences. V, D and J gene segments were assigned by aligning CDR3 sequences to IMGT reference sequences. For a sequence to be retained, a match of at least six nucleotides to both a V gene segment and a J gene segment was required. Rearrangements were called productive when the CDR3 lacked stop codons and stayed in frame with V and J; all others were non-productive. CDR3 was defined according to IMGT convention as the region running from the second conserved V-encoded cysteine to the conserved J-encoded phenylalanine. The earlier analysis of fewer than 750 of the donors excluded sequences that lacked an unambiguous match to a single V gene segment. In an earlier analysis of a few hundred of the donors, V segments were called functional above 56.7% productive rearrangements and were called segregating when the between-donor standard deviation exceeded 5%. A statistical classification framework was built to diagnose cytomegalovirus status from the catalog of TCR beta chain sequences. In a later analysis, TCR nucleotide sequences were compared against IMGT/GENE-DB human TR gene sequences so that V and J genes could be assigned. Using the TCRdist pipeline, a later analysis assigned CDR3 sequences along with most-parsimonious VDJ recombination scenarios. A later analysis defined each TCR beta chain by its CDR3 amino acid sequence plus V-gene family, and excluded reads lacking a unique V-gene family. In a later analysis, 500 to 650 highly shared, low-generation-probability nucleotide sequences were removed to address suspected cross-contamination and a sequencing artifact. For each public chain, a later analysis derived a clonal expansion index from normalized ranks of inferred template counts within each repertoire. In a later analysis, generation probabilities were computed with a VDJ recombination model fitted to out-of-frame rearrangements, and the resulting probabilities were checked against IGoR. In a later analysis, TCR-TCR, TCR-HLA and TCR-CMV co-occurrence was scored with hypergeometric tests, and a repertoire-size bias correction was applied to TCR pairs. A later analysis estimated false discovery rates by permuting HLA or CMV assignments 20 times. A later analysis grouped co-occurring TCRs with DBSCAN, adding TCRdist sequence similarity when clustering within HLA-allele-positive subsets. Repertoires with fewer than 30,000 or more than 120,000 public chains were left out of co-occurrence clustering, as were five repertoires with anomalous nucleotide sharing. The source is immuneACCESS, and TCRdb retained only in-frame sequences with V and J called. Part of the clones is not carried over; for the studies checked, unresolved V genes explain less than half of this, and the remainder is unexplained. V and J calls and clone size are given by that table; D and trimming were obtained from the DNA. This sample holds over 150,000 clones; 79% were observed only once. Clones ranked in the top ten supply about 2% of the sample.

The cohort consisted of hundreds of healthy bone marrow donors. Cohort members were all nominally healthy when sampled, although unrecorded immune exposures were likely present. The donor tested CMV seronegative, placing the donor among the roughly 400 seronegative members of the cohort. Each donor provided a peripheral blood sample, and peripheral blood mononuclear cells were used for TCR beta sequencing. Genomic DNA was extracted from the blood cell samples with the Qiagen DNeasy Blood Extraction Kit. Sample: PBMCs. The sequence joins TRBV5-1 to TRBJ1-1, with the D gene too uncertain to name. This receptor was taken from a man between 40 and 49 years old in good health and CMV-seronegative. The CDR3 corresponds to CASSLERVNTEAFF. The DNA is as follows: TGCGCCAGCAGCTTAGAACGGGTGAACACTGAAGCTTTCTTT.